Each of the 28 T cell receptor beta chains below was sequenced from the same sample in a study of T cells in narcolepsy. Some clones are missing from TCRdb's copy, which holds only in-frame ones; the method was immunoSEQ multiplex PCR. This sample carries some 25,000 clones, roughly 85% of them seen once, and the ten largest clones take about 1.3%. The sequenced sample consisted of CD45RA- memory CD4+ T cells from PBMCs. Receptor source: a human donor with narcolepsy.

The chain has TRBV9 and TRBJ2-1, with 8 bases matching TRBD2. J was trimmed by 9 bases and V by 0 bases; bases with no gene match: 8. The germline gives CDR1 SGDLS, CDR2 YYNGEE. This CDR3 comprises 15 residues. CDR3 nucleotides: TGTGCCAGCAGCGTAGGAGCGGGAGTAGAAAGTGAGCAGTTCTTC. It translates to CASSVGAGVESEQFF.

The chain combines TRBV5-4 with TRBJ2-7; D remains ambiguous. Germline V gene lookup returns CDR1 SGHNT and CDR2 YYREEE (reference sequence). CDR3 length: 12 amino acids. V was trimmed by 0 bases and J by 7 bases, leaving 8 bases between them. The CDR3 DNA follows: TGTGCCAGCAGCTTGGGGCAATGGGAGCAGTACTTC. This translates into CASSLGQWEQYF.

This chain links TRBV2 with TRBJ2-7; D is unclear. The germline V gene has CDR1 SNHLY and CDR2 FYNNEI. This CDR3 is 12 amino acids long. V lost 3 bases and J 6 bases, leaving 9 bases between the germline ends. Written as DNA, the CDR3 is TGTGCCAGCAGTGAGATACGGTTCGAGCAGTACTTC. Protein: CASSEIRFEQYF. Full variable domain (outside the CDR3, taken from reference TRBV2 and TRBJ2-7): EPEVTQTPSHQVTQMGQEVILRCVPISNHLYFYWYRQILGQKVEFLVSFYNNEISEKSEIFDDQFSVERPDGSNFTLKIRSTKLEDSAMYFCASSEIRFEQYFGPGTRLTVT.

The rearrangement uses TRBV7-9 and TRBJ2-6; 9 nucleotides align to TRBD1. Germline lookup yields CDR1 SEHNR and CDR2 FQNEAQ (reference sequence). This CDR3 comprises 16 residues. The V and J ends lost 8 bases and 3 bases, in that order; junction bases with no gene match: 8. CDR3 sequence (DNA): TGTGCCAGCGGGAAACAGGGGGCGGATGGGGCCAACGTCCTGACTTTC. This gives the protein CASGKQGADGANVLTF.

The J gene is TRBJ2-7, the V gene TRBV27; D possibly corresponds to TRBD2 (5 bases). Germline CDR1 MNHEY, CDR2 SMNVEV (reference sequence). V shed 6 bases and J shed 3 bases, with 18 bases lying between them. The CDR3 is 15 residues long. The CDR3 DNA follows: TGTGCCAGCAGCCCAGACGACCTCGGGGACTACGAGCAGTACTTC. This sequence encodes CASSPDDLGDYEQYF.

A word on this clone: This CDR3 is also generated by other DNA sequences in the sample. The V call is TRBV18, the J call TRBJ1-3; TRBD1 is a possible D gene (6 bases). Germline assignment: CDR1 KGHSH and CDR2 LQKENI. Trimming left V 4 bases short and J 0 bases short, with 10 bases between. CDR3 length: 15 amino acids. The CDR3 protein is CASSLQGTSGNTIYF. In DNA form, the CDR3 reads TGTGCCAGCTCACTACAGGGAACCTCTGGAAACACCATATATTTT. Variable domain in full (rest from reference TRBV18 and TRBJ1-3): NAGVMQNPRHLVRRRGQEARLRCSPMKGHSHVYWYRQLPEEGLKFMVYLQKENIIDESGMPKERFSAEFPKEGPSILRIQQVVRGDSAAYFCASSLQGTSGNTIYFGEGSWLTVV.

The genes are TRBV9 and TRBJ2-2, with unresolved D. The germline V gene has CDR1 SGDLS and CDR2 YYNGEE. V was pared by 5 bases and J by 4 bases, with 12 bases between. CDR3 size: 14 residues. CDR3 DNA: TGTGCCAGCAGAGCCTCAGGCTCCACCGGGGAGCTGTTTTTT. Its translation: CASRASGSTGELFF. Complete variable domain (other parts from reference TRBV9 and TRBJ2-2): DSGVTQTPKHLITATGQRVTLRCSPRSGDLSVYWYQQSLDQGLQFLIQYYNGEERAKGNILERFSAQQFPDLHSELNLSSLELGDSALYFCASRASGSTGELFFGEGSRLTVL.

The chain recombines TRBV18 with TRBJ2-2, with D possibly TRBD2 on 7 matching bases. Germline CDR1 KGHSH, CDR2 LQKENI. This CDR3 is 16 amino acids long. With 6 bases removed from V and 7 bases from J, the gap between germline ends came to 21 bases. CDR3 bases: TGTGCCAGCTCCCCGCAAACCGCGGGGGCTATCGGGGAGCTGTTTTTT. This sequence encodes CASSPQTAGAIGELFF.

This rearrangement joins TRBV5-1 to TRBJ2-6; D possibly corresponds to TRBD2 (5 bases). CDR3 size: 15 residues. The ends were cut back, 6 bases at V and 8 bases at J, with 18 bases in the middle. Per germline, CDR1 SGHRS and CDR2 YFSETQ. Here the CDR3 reads CASTPWVLDSNVLTF. Written as DNA, the CDR3 is TGCGCCAGCACTCCGTGGGTGCTGGACTCCAACGTCCTGACTTTC.

The gene calls are TRBV2 and TRBJ1-5; TRBD1 matches 7 bases. J was trimmed by 6 bases and V by 8 bases; bases with no gene match: 10. The CDR3 consists of 14 residues. Germline V gene data show CDR1 as SNHLY and CDR2 as FYNNEI. CDR3 DNA: TGTGCCAGCCTTACCCGACAGGGCAGTCAGCCCCAGCATTTT. Protein sequence: CASLTRQGSQPQHF.

This CDR3 is CASSLDEGPQHF. CDR3 coding DNA: TGCGCCAGCAGCTTGGATGAGGGGCCCCAGCATTTT. The V gene is TRBV5-1, the J gene TRBJ1-5; D gene ambiguous. Trimming removed 0 bases from V and 9 bases from J, with 7 bases in between. Germline CDR1 and CDR2: SGHRS and YFSETQ. CDR3 size: 12 residues.

The V and J genes are TRBV27 and TRBJ2-7; 9 bases agree with TRBD2. The CDR3 runs to 14 residues. Germline CDR1 reads MNHEY; CDR2 reads SMNVEV (reference sequence). V trimming: 3 bases; J trimming: 4 bases; junction bases outside the gene matches: 4. The CDR3 DNA reads as TGTGCCAGCAGTTTGCGGGAGGGGCCTTACGAGCAGTACTTC. Encoded protein: CASSLREGPYEQYF.

V is TRBV6-4 and J is TRBJ2-1; D not resolved. The CDR3 contains 13 residues. The germline V gene encodes CDR1 MRHNA and CDR2 SNTAGT. Trimming removed 0 bases from V and 6 bases from J, with 6 bases in between. CDR3 nucleotides: TGTGCCAGCAGTGACTCGGAGCCCAATGAGCAGTTCTTC. Translated, it gives CASSDSEPNEQFF.

This clone was seen only a few times. V gene TRBV2 combines with J gene TRBJ2-7; D remains unclear. This CDR3 has 11 amino acids. Germline-derived CDR1 and CDR2 are SNHLY and FYNNEI. V lost 5 bases and J 4 bases, leaving 6 bases between the germline ends. Here the CDR3 DNA reads TGTGCCAGCAGTCCCCCATACGAGCAGTACTTC. It encodes CASSPPYEQYF.

The J gene is TRBJ2-5, the V gene TRBV6-5; 12 bases line up with TRBD2. The CDR3 loop spans 16 amino acids. V shed 4 bases and J 7 bases; nucleotides not matched to a gene: 10. CDR1 is MNHEY, CDR2 SVGAGI, per germline. The CDR3 DNA is TGTGCCAGCAGTTCCGCCGGGACTAGCGGGCCCAGGACCCAGTACTTC. This translates into CASSSAGTSGPRTQYF.

The gene calls are TRBV5-1 and TRBJ2-1; TRBD2 matches at 8 bases. The CDR3 is 14 residues long. The V gene end was trimmed by 8 bases and the J gene end by 10 bases; junction bases not matched to a gene: 14. Germline V gene sequence: CDR1 SGHRS, CDR2 YFSETQ. In DNA form, the CDR3 reads TGCGCCAGTGCTGACACAGCGGGAGCGTCCGAGCAGTTCTTC. The encoded protein is CASADTAGASEQFF.

This clone was counted between two and nine times. The rearrangement joins TRBV19 to TRBJ2-7; the match to TRBD1 covers 12 bases. The CDR3 totals 16 residues. Germline V lookup: CDR1 LNHDA, CDR2 SQIVND (reference sequence). V lost 1 base to trimming and J lost 5 bases; unmatched junction nucleotides: 6. The chain's CDR3 is CASSIVPGQGAHEQYF. In nucleotides, the CDR3 is TGTGCCAGTAGTATAGTTCCGGGACAGGGGGCCCACGAGCAGTACTTC.

In this sample, this clone turned up a few times. The chain links TRBV6-1 to TRBJ2-2; no definite D call. The V and J ends lost 1 base and 6 bases respectively, with 9 bases between them. Germline CDR1 MNHNS, CDR2 SASEGT. This CDR3 has 14 amino acids. CDR3 DNA: TGTGCCAGCAGTGAAGTAGTGTTTGCCGGGGAGCTGTTTTTT. Translated, it gives CASSEVVFAGELFF.

The rearrangement links TRBV7-2 to TRBJ2-7; D possibly corresponds to TRBD1 (6 bases). The germline V and J ends were trimmed by 0 bases and 2 bases, with 11 bases remaining between them. CDR1 is SGHTA and CDR2 is FQGNSA in the germline V gene. The length of the CDR3 is 15 residues. DNA for the CDR3: TGTGCCAGCAGCTTAGCTGGCGCAGGGGCCTACGAGCAGTACTTC. It encodes CASSLAGAGAYEQYF. Using reference TRBV7-2 and TRBJ2-7 for the parts outside the CDR3, the full variable domain is GAGVSQSPSNKVTEKGKDVELRCDPISGHTALYWYRQSLGQGLEFLIYFQGNSAPDKSGLPSDRFSAERTGGSVSTLTIQRTQQEDSAVYLCASSLAGAGAYEQYFGPGTRLTVT.

This clone was detected once. The V gene is TRBV28, the J gene TRBJ1-3; 7 bases map to TRBD1. Trimming took 5 bases from V and 2 from J; bases not matched to a gene: 3. The germline V gene has CDR1 MDHEN and CDR2 SYDVKM. This CDR3 is built from 14 residues. The CDR3 loop is CASSEDRTGNTIYF. DNA for the CDR3: TGTGCCAGCAGTGAGGACAGGACTGGAAACACCATATATTTT.

This clone was seen a handful of times. This chain joins TRBV10-3 and TRBJ2-2; D perhaps matches TRBD1 (5 bases). Trimming took 7 bases from V and 2 from J, leaving 11 bases between them. The V gene's germline CDR1 is ENHRY and CDR2 SYGVKD. The CDR3 runs to 14 residues. CDR3 DNA sequence: TGTGCCATCACCCCCAGGACAAACACCGGGGAGCTGTTTTTT. Encoded protein: CAITPRTNTGELFF.

This sequence joins TRBV6-5 and TRBJ2-3; D perhaps matches TRBD1 (6 bases). The CDR3 has 15 amino acids. Germline CDR1 MNHEY, CDR2 SVGAGI. V lost 6 bases, J lost 0 bases, and 13 bases lay in between. CDR3 residues: CASSQTGSSTDTQYF. For the CDR3, the DNA is TGTGCCAGCAGCCAAACAGGGTCCAGCACAGATACGCAGTATTTT.

The chain carries TRBV27 and TRBJ2-1; D is unclear. Germline CDR1 is MNHEY and CDR2 is SMNVEV (reference sequence). V was shortened by 7 bases and J by 0 bases, with 10 bases between the two germline ends. The CDR3 is made up of 14 amino acids. CDR3 residues: CASTATSSYNEQFF. For the CDR3, the DNA is TGTGCCAGCACCGCCACCAGCTCCTACAATGAGCAGTTCTTC.

The chain recombines TRBV2 with TRBJ2-2, with 14 positions matching TRBD2. Germline CDR1 SNHLY, CDR2 FYNNEI. V shed 6 bases and J 3 bases; nucleotides not matched to a gene: 3. The CDR3 is 16 amino acids. The CDR3 DNA follows: TGTGCCAGCAGACGACTAGCGGGAGGGGACACCGGGGAGCTGTTTTTT. It translates to CASRRLAGGDTGELFF.

The chain is built from TRBV6-1 and TRBJ2-7, with D tentatively TRBD2 (6 bases). This CDR3 spans 12 amino acids. Trimming cost V 8 bases and J 3 bases, with 11 bases left between them. Germline V gene sequence: CDR1 MNHNS, CDR2 SASEGT. DNA for the CDR3: TGTGCCAGCCCCTGGAGGGACTACGAGCAGTACTTC. This translates into CASPWRDYEQYF.

The V and J genes are TRBV28 and TRBJ2-7, with a tentative D call TRBD2 (5 bases). This CDR3 has 15 amino acids. The germline V and J ends were trimmed by 4 bases and 0 bases, with 13 bases remaining between them. Per the germline V gene, CDR1 is MDHEN and CDR2 is SYDVKM. CDR3 coding DNA: TGTGCCAGCAGTTCAAGTTCCGGGATCTCCTACGAGCAGTACTTC. Translation: CASSSSSGISYEQYF. The whole variable domain, filled in from reference TRBV28 and TRBJ2-7, reads DVKVTQSSRYLVKRTGEKVFLECVQDMDHENMFWYRQDPGLGLRLIYFSYDVKMKEKGDIPEGYSVSREKKERFSLILESASTNQTSMYLCASSSSSGISYEQYFGPGTRLTVT.

CDR3 bases: TGTGCCAGCAGCCCCGCGGTAGGAAGCAATCAGCCCCAGCATTTT. Its translation: CASSPAVGSNQPQHF. The genes are TRBV28 and TRBJ1-5; D is undetermined. The germline V and J ends were trimmed by 6 bases and 1 base, with 13 bases remaining between them. CDR1 is MDHEN and CDR2 is SYDVKM in the germline V gene. The CDR3 extends over 15 amino acids.

The chain uses TRBV9 and TRBJ2-5; D is unclear. Per germline, CDR1 SGDLS and CDR2 YYNGEE. Trimming cost V 0 bases and J 4 bases, with 13 bases left between them. The CDR3 spans 15 residues. The CDR3 reads CASSVGPGSGETQYF. The CDR3 coding sequence is TGTGCCAGCAGCGTAGGTCCCGGGTCGGGAGAGACCCAGTACTTC. Supplemented by reference TRBV9 and TRBJ2-5, the full variable domain reads DSGVTQTPKHLITATGQRVTLRCSPRSGDLSVYWYQQSLDQGLQFLIQYYNGEERAKGNILERFSAQQFPDLHSELNLSSLELGDSALYFCASSVGPGSGETQYFGPGTRLLVL.